This is a list of T cell receptor beta chains from one sample in a study of blood T cell repertoires in COVID-19. TCRdb's copy holds only in-frame clones and misses some; the assay was immunoSEQ multiplex PCR. The data hold 200,000 to 250,000 clones, with 80% observed a single time. The specimen was peripheral blood. All receptors derive from an older woman with acute or convalescent COVID-19. The conserved cysteine and the conserved F or W are not part of the CDR3 here. D genes are given only for firm matches. Clone size is shown for a subset of rows, as once, few, many or a class of expanded clone.

D,J,size,V,CDR3
NA,TRBJ1-1,NA,TRBV6-6,ASSFQDRLNTEAF
TRBD2,TRBJ2-2,NA,TRBV7-2,ASSKLAGAIANTGELF
TRBD1,TRBJ1-6,NA,TRBV5-4,ASSWRWDRASSPLH
NA,TRBJ2-1,NA,TRBV11-3,ASSFARGYEQF
NA,TRBJ2-3,NA,TRBV4-1,ASSQDEGGHTDTQY
NA,TRBJ2-5,NA,TRBV5-8,ASSLTLTGAQY
NA,TRBJ1-6,NA,TRBV7-2,ASSLDLGRNSPLH
NA,TRBJ2-7,NA,TRBV11-2,ASSLGQVVHEQY
NA,TRBJ1-4,NA,TRBV30,AWSQNLNEKLF
NA,TRBJ1-1,once,TRBV19,ASSLLQSTEAF
NA,TRBJ2-2,NA,TRBV27,ASRMGLNTGELF
NA,TRBJ1-5,NA,TRBV2,ASSPLGGNQPQH
NA,TRBJ2-7,NA,TRBV5-6,ASSLGFRGREQY
TRBD2,TRBJ2-3,few,TRBV6-4,ASSVFAGGGDTQY
NA,TRBJ1-5,NA,TRBV24-1,ATAPPGGNQPQH
NA,TRBJ1-2,NA,TRBV7-8,ASSFPRAWGYT
NA,TRBJ1-4,NA,TRBV5-4,ASSFWGREKLF
TRBD1,TRBJ1-5,NA,TRBV20-1,SASSGTDRNQPQH
TRBD2,TRBJ2-3,NA,TRBV3-1/TRBV3-2,ASSNLPAGGHIDTQY
TRBD2,TRBJ2-2,NA,TRBV6-5,ASSSGGANGELF